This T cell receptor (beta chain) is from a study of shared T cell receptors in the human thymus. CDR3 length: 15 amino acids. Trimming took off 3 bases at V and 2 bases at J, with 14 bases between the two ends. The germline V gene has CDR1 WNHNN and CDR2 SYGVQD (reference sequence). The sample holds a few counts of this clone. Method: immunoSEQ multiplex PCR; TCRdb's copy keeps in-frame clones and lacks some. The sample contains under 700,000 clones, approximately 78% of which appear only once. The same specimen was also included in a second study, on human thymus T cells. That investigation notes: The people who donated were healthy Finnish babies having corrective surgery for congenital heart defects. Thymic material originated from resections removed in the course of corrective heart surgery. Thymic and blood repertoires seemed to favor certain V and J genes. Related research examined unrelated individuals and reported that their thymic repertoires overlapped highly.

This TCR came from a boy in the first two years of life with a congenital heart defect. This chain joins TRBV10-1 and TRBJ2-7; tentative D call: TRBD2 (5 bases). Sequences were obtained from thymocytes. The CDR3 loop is CASSETGRDPYEQYF. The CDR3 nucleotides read TGCGCCAGCAGTGAAACGGGCCGGGATCCCTACGAGCAGTACTTC.